These 9 T cell receptor beta chains were all obtained from the same sample, sequenced in a study of breast tumors, draining lymph nodes, adjacent tissues. Using its own MiXCR run on the multiplex PCR reads, TCRdb lists one record per CDR3 protein. The top ten clones hold roughly a tenth of a sample with tens of thousands of distinct CDR3 sequences, roughly 41% of them seen once. Sequenced material: breast tumor tissue. The source of these receptors is a female donor with breast cancer. Some clones in this sample may be carry-over from other donors' samples.

On this clonotype: The junction departs from germline at one end; a sequencing error may be responsible. The chain recombines TRBV7-9 with TRBJ2-5; D is possibly TRBD1 (6 bases). Per the germline V gene, CDR1 is SEHNR and CDR2 is FQNEAQ (reference sequence). The length of the CDR3 is 13 residues. Written as DNA, the CDR3 is TGTGCCAGCGAACTACAGGGACAAGGGACCCAGTACTTC. As protein: CASELQGQGTQYF.

A word on this clonotype: A much larger clonotype is one base distant, so this may be a read error. This chain uses TRBV7-9 with TRBJ1-1, with D unclear. The V and J ends lost 6 bases and 4 bases respectively, with 24 bases between them. Germline V gives CDR1 SEHNR, CDR2 FQNEAQ (reference sequence). The CDR3 is 17 residues long. As DNA, the CDR3 is TGTGCCAGCAGATTAACGCGCGGCGCAGATCTGATCACTGAAGCTTTCTTT. This codes for CASRLTRGADLITEAFF.

This chain uses TRBV10-3 with TRBJ2-3, with 9 bases identical to TRBD2. The CDR3 sequence is 14 residues long. Germline V gene lookup returns CDR1 ENHRY and CDR2 SYGVKD. V lost 6 bases, J lost 11 bases, and 12 bases stayed unmatched. The CDR3 reads CAIRAGGSYNEQYF. The CDR3 DNA is TGTGCCATCAGAGCGGGAGGTTCCTACAATGAGCAGTATTTT.

This clonotype counts as medium-sized (0.01 to 0.1%). The rearrangement uses TRBV9 and TRBJ2-1; D might be TRBD1 (6 bases). The CDR3 has 13 residues. Germline V CDR1 and CDR2: SGDLS, YYNGEE. The V gene lost 3 bases and the J gene lost 4 bases, with 8 bases spanning the gap. The CDR3 region has the DNA TGTGCCAGCAGCGCTGGACAGTACAATGAGCAGTTCTTC. Its translation: CASSAGQYNEQFF.

This chain uses TRBV20-1 with TRBJ2-1, with 11 bases aligning to TRBD2. Germline V gene sequence: CDR1 DFQATT, CDR2 SNEGSKA (reference sequence). V trimming: 6 bases; J trimming: 5 bases; junction bases outside the gene matches: 3. The CDR3 contains 13 residues. The CDR3 protein is CSAQTSGNNEQFF. In nucleotides, the CDR3 is TGCAGTGCCCAGACTAGCGGGAACAATGAGCAGTTCTTC.

This clonotype was detected only a few times. Possible read error: a much larger clone is one base away. The rearrangement uses TRBV5-6 and TRBJ1-5; D call uncertain. V gave up 4 bases and J gave up 3 bases, with 11 bases separating them. The V gene's germline CDR1 is SGHDT and CDR2 YYEEEE. This CDR3 has 14 residues. Here the CDR3 reads CASSHGRANQPQHF. The CDR3 coding sequence is TGTGCCAGCAGCCATGGACGGGCCAATCAGCCCCAGCATTTT.

To note about this clonotype: A much larger clone lies one base from this, so it may be a read error. The J gene is TRBJ2-1, the V gene TRBV20-1; D may be TRBD1 (6 bases). The CDR3 totals 14 residues. Trimming removed 6 bases at V and 9 bases at J, with 21 bases between. Germline loops: CDR1 DFQATT, CDR2 SNEGSKA (reference sequence). The CDR3 loop reads CSATSGEGITEQFF. CDR3 nucleotide sequence: TGCAGTGCCACGTCAGGGGAAGGGATAACTGAGCAGTTCTTC.

This clonotype was counted ten times or more. V gene TRBV9 combines with J gene TRBJ2-1; D is uncertain. Germline V CDR1 and CDR2: SGDLS, YYNGEE. V lost 7 bases and J 4 bases, leaving 15 bases between the germline ends. This CDR3 comprises 14 residues. As DNA, the CDR3 is TGTGCCAGCGGCTACGGCGACGGGTACAATGAGCAGTTCTTC. It is translated as CASGYGDGYNEQFF.

This clonotype was seen ten or more times. This chain joins TRBV4-3 and TRBJ1-2; D not resolved. CDR1 and CDR2 from the germline V gene are LGHNA and YSLEER. CDR3 length: 14 amino acids. The V gene lost 0 bases and the J gene lost 2 bases, with 7 bases spanning the gap. The DNA of the CDR3 is TGCGCCAGCAGCCAAGATCCCCTGAACTATGGCTACACCTTC. Its protein is CASSQDPLNYGYTF.